This TCR beta chain is from a study of CD8+ T cells in alopecia areata. Across the whole study: Among treated patients, oral tofacitinib was administered at 5 to 10 mg twice daily. Affected scalp percentage determined the severity score of treated patients.

Extracted RNA was reverse transcribed, and the resulting cDNA served as sequencing template. Method: immunoSEQ multiplex PCR; TCRdb's copy keeps in-frame clones and lacks some. The sample has 180,000 or so clones, about 61% seen once. Treatment specified: oral pan-JAK inhibitor, 5-10 mg twice daily. Study results and caveats: Scalp and blood samples kept many expanded lesional clones throughout tofacitinib. Clonality in lesional scalp, especially alopecia totalis/universalis, exceeded that of normal scalp.

The ends lost 6 bases at V and 8 bases at J; junction bases unmatched: 8. The CDR3 totals 14 residues. Germline CDR1 reads MNHEY; CDR2 reads SMNVEV (reference sequence). Regarding this clone: As yet, its antigen is unknown.

The rearrangement uses TRBV27 and TRBJ1-2; 11 bases align to TRBD1. This TCR was sampled from a human donor with alopecia areata. Sequences were derived from CD4+ T cells sorted from blood, sampled at approximately week 60, from a patient treated with tofacitinib. This chain's CDR3 is CASSLGQGAHGYTF. The CDR3 DNA follows: TGTGCCAGCAGCCTAGGACAGGGGGCGCACGGCTACACCTTC.